This T cell receptor (beta chain) appears in the sequencing data of a study of CD8 T cells in Susac syndrome. Patients with stable or active relapsing-remitting disease, all of them treatment-naive, made up the multiple sclerosis controls. Through negative isolation, CD4+ and CD8+ T cells were obtained, while TEMRA cells were enriched using FACS. RNA, at 0.5 to 1 ug, was reverse transcribed with random hexamers. The authors amplified TCR beta CDR3 across 54 Vbeta and 13 Jbeta using immunoSEQ multiplex PCR. A single record per CDR3 protein comes from TCRdb applying MiXCR to the immunoSEQ multiplex PCR reads. Among a few hundred thousand distinct CDR3 sequences listed, just over 90% were seen once. Trimming left V 1 base short and J 6 bases short, with 4 bases between. The germline gives CDR1 LGHDT, CDR2 YNNKEL (reference sequence). This CDR3 is built from 11 residues. Study-level findings and limits: It was acknowledged in the study that the number of individuals who were included in its TCR sequencing and HLA analysis was relatively small.

As regards this clonotype: Its antigen is currently unknown.

The chain couples TRBV3-1 to TRBJ2-7, with D unresolved. This receptor was taken from a human donor with multiple sclerosis. The sequenced material came from CD4+ T cells from PBMCs. The DNA of the CDR3 is TGTGCCAGCAGCCAAGGTCTCGAGCAGTACTTC. It translates to CASSQGLEQYF.